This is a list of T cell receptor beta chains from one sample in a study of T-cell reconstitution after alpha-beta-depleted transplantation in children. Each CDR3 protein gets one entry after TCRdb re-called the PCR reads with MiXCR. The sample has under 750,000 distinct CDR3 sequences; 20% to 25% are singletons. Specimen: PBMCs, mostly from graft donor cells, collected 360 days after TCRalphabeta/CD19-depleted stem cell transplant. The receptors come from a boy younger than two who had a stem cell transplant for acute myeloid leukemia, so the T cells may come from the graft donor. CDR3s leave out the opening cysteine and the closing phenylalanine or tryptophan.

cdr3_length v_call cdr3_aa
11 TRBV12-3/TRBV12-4 ASSNRYTGELF
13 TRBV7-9 ASNNGTRANTEAF
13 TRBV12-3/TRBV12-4 ASSKDRTSTDTQY
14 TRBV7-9 ASSYSGTGSQETQY
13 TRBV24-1 ATSGKRGGLETQY
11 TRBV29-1 SVEVGAGYGYT
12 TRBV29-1 SACPSGLNTEAF
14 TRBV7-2 ASSPQQGGVTQPQH
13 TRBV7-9 ASSLPRTGGREAF
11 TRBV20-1 SAPTGGGYGYT
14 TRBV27 ASSSSGQALYNEQF
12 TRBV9 ASSDLGGVGELF
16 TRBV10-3 AISESVLAGGYPDTQY
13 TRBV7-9 ASSFRDPGTGELF
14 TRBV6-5 ASSYSIRVSYNEQF
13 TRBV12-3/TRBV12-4 ASSSGQGAIQPQH
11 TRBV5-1 ASFAGADNEQF
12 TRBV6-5 ASSYSWDREKLF
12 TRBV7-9 ASTHPGRVDEAF
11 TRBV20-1 SAGTGTNQPQH
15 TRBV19 ATRTSGGLSGGNEQF
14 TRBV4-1 ASSPRVGPSNTEAF